One and the same sample provided the 17 T cell receptor beta chains below, sequenced in a study of blood T cell repertoires in COVID-19. Clones were sequenced by immunoSEQ multiplex PCR, and TCRdb holds only the in-frame ones, with some missing. Seen here are approximately 210,000 clones, 82% observed once, and the top ten hold approximately 10%. Sequencing was performed on PBMCs or T cells enriched from blood (not recorded which). Every receptor here comes from a man aged 40-49 years who had recovered from COVID-19.

This chain joins TRBV7-6 and TRBJ2-1, with 7 bases identical to TRBD2. This CDR3 is 16 amino acids long. The V gene end was trimmed by 3 bases and the J gene end by 0 bases; junction bases not matched to a gene: 5. Germline loops: CDR1 SGHVS, CDR2 FNYEAQ. The CDR3 DNA reads TGTGCCAGCAGCTTTGGCGGGAGTACCTCCTACAATGAGCAGTTCTTC. Translation gives CASSFGGSTSYNEQFF.

CDR3 nucleotides: TGTGCCAGCAGCGTAGATCCAGGGGTGTTCGACAATGAGCAGTTCTTC. Translating it yields CASSVDPGVFDNEQFF. The V call is TRBV9, the J call TRBJ2-1; a possible D gene is TRBD1 (6 bases). V was trimmed by 0 bases and J by 5 bases, leaving 15 bases between them. Looked up from germline, CDR1 is SGDLS and CDR2 is YYNGEE. The CDR3 runs 16 residues.

CDR3 sequence: CASSYNRGPALGSYEQYV. The CDR3 DNA follows: TGTGCCAGCAGTTACAACAGGGGGCCTGCTCTGGGCTCCTACGAGCAGTACGTC. The chain employs TRBV6-2 or TRBV6-3 and TRBJ2-7; 9 nucleotides agree with TRBD1. V lost 2 bases to trimming and J lost 0 bases; unmatched junction nucleotides: 11. The CDR3 contains 18 residues. Germline V gene lookup returns CDR1 MNHEY and CDR2 SVGEGT.

The chain carries TRBV2 and TRBJ2-7; D unresolved. Germline V gene sequence: CDR1 SNHLY, CDR2 FYNNEI. V was clipped by 5 bases and J by 6 bases, with 14 bases between them. The CDR3 extends over 13 amino acids. The CDR3 reads CASSLYLGSEQYF. The CDR3 DNA is TGTGCCAGCAGTCTCTACCTGGGCAGCGAGCAGTACTTC.

The chain employs TRBV2 and TRBJ2-3; the D gene is possibly TRBD2 (6 bases). The CDR3 sequence is 13 residues long. Germline CDR1 is SNHLY and CDR2 is FYNNEI. Between the trimmed V and J ends, which lost 7 bases and 9 bases, there was a span of 17 bases. This CDR3 reads CASIPSASGTQYF. CDR3 DNA sequence: TGTGCCAGCATCCCCTCGGCGAGCGGGACGCAGTATTTT.

The rearrangement links TRBV9 to TRBJ2-2, with D uncertain. Germline assignment: CDR1 SGDLS and CDR2 YYNGEE. The germline V and J ends were trimmed by 4 bases and 6 bases, with 10 bases remaining between them. The CDR3 has 13 amino acids. CDR3 nucleotides: TGTGCCAGCAGCTTACCGTCGGCCGGGGAGCTGTTTTTT. Translated: CASSLPSAGELFF.

A word on this clone: One end of the junction varies from germline; a read error may be responsible. The chain uses TRBV4-3 and TRBJ1-2; 8 nucleotides align to TRBD1. The germline CDR1 and CDR2 sequences are LGHNA and YSLEER. The CDR3 consists of 13 residues. For the CDR3, the DNA is TGCGCCAGCAGCCAAACCCCGGGACAGGTACACCTCTTC. Its protein is CASSQTPGQVHLF.

The rearrangement uses TRBV20-1 and TRBJ2-7; D ambiguous. The CDR3 contains 11 residues. Germline loops: CDR1 DFQATT, CDR2 SNEGSKA (reference sequence). Trimming took off 3 bases at V and 7 bases at J, with 10 bases between the two ends. The chain's CDR3 is CSASRGREQYF. CDR3 nucleotide sequence: TGCAGTGCTAGCCGAGGAAGGGAGCAGTACTTC.

This chain links TRBV5-1 with TRBJ2-7, with 10 bases aligning to TRBD1. The CDR3 loop spans 15 amino acids. Germline CDR1 SGHRS, CDR2 YFSETQ. After removal of 4 bases from V and 6 bases from J, the junction contained 10 bases not matched to a gene. CDR3 sequence (DNA): TGCGCCAGCAGCATAGCAGAGGGACAGGGGCGCGAGCAGTACTTC. It specifies CASSIAEGQGREQYF.

This rearrangement joins TRBV5-1 to TRBJ2-3; 8 positions match TRBD2. In germline, CDR1 is SGHRS, CDR2 YFSETQ. The CDR3 spans 15 residues. The V gene end was trimmed by 3 bases and the J gene end by 7 bases; junction bases not matched to a gene: 10. DNA for the CDR3: TGCGCCAGCAGCTACCAGCGGGAGAACCGGAATACGCAGTATTTT. Translation gives CASSYQRENRNTQYF.

The chain is built from TRBV19 and TRBJ2-1; 11 nucleotides match TRBD2. CDR1 is LNHDA, CDR2 SQIVND, per germline (reference sequence). The V gene end was trimmed by 3 bases and the J gene end by 6 bases; junction bases not matched to a gene: 10. There are 17 residues in the CDR3. The DNA of the CDR3 is TGTGCCAGTAGTATTCTGACTAGCGGGAATATTCCCAATGAGCAGTTCTTC. Its translation: CASSILTSGNIPNEQFF.

This sequence joins TRBV9 and TRBJ2-2, with 7 bases matching TRBD2. The CDR3 runs to 16 residues. The V segment lost 4 bases and the J segment 1 base; nucleotides outside the gene matches: 7. Per the germline V gene, CDR1 is SGDLS and CDR2 is YYNGEE. As DNA, the CDR3 is TGTGCCAGCAGCCCCGGGCTAGCGGAGAACACCGGGGAGCTGTTTTTT. Protein: CASSPGLAENTGELFF.

Comments on this clone: One end of the junction fails to match germline, which may point to a read error. The chain combines TRBV10-3 with TRBJ2-5, with 7 bases matching TRBD2. The CDR3 runs to 14 residues. Germline V gene data show CDR1 as ENHRY and CDR2 as SYGVKD. The CDR3 bases are TGTGCCATCGGTGAGGGAGGGCCCGGGCAGACCCAGTACTTC. Its translation is CAIGEGGPGQTQYF.

This chain connects TRBV18 to TRBJ2-3; 10 positions match TRBD2. Per germline, CDR1 KGHSH and CDR2 LQKENI. V lost 6 bases, J lost 1 base, and 4 bases stayed unmatched. The CDR3 has 15 amino acids. DNA for the CDR3: TGTGCCAGCTCTCTCGGGACTAGCGGCACAGATACGCAGTATTTT. Its translation is CASSLGTSGTDTQYF.

The V gene is TRBV18, the J gene TRBJ1-5, with 7 bases matching TRBD1. The CDR3 extends over 16 amino acids. CDR1 and CDR2 from the germline V gene are KGHSH and LQKENI. After removal of 3 bases from V and 0 bases from J, the junction contained 5 bases not matched to a gene. The CDR3 sequence: CASSPVGQNSNQPQHF. CDR3 nucleotides: TGTGCCAGCTCACCTGTGGGACAGAATAGCAATCAGCCCCAGCATTTT.

For the CDR3, the DNA is TGTGCCAGTAGTATAGTTATCGGGAGGGGGGGACAGCCCCAGCATTTT. Translation: CASSIVIGRGGQPQHF. The chain carries TRBV19 and TRBJ1-5; D perhaps matches TRBD1 (6 bases). Germline CDR1 is LNHDA and CDR2 is SQIVND (reference sequence). The CDR3 sequence is 16 residues long. V lost 1 base and J lost 7, with 17 bases in between.

This clone appeared a few times. The chain is built from TRBV3-1 (or the pseudogene TRBV3-2) and TRBJ1-3; D uncertain. The V and J ends lost 4 bases and 0 bases respectively, with 13 bases between them. The CDR3 spans 16 residues. Germline V gene sequence: CDR1 LGHDT, CDR2 YNNKEL (reference sequence). CDR3 in DNA: TGTGCCAGCAGCCCTTATAGACGGGACTCTGGAAACACCATATATTTT. Encoded protein: CASSPYRRDSGNTIYF.